The 20 T cell receptor beta chains given below trace back to one sample, sequenced in a study of molecular identifiers for immune sequencing clone quantification. Using its own MiXCR run on the PCR reads, TCRdb lists one record per CDR3 protein. This sample has around 480,000 distinct CDR3 sequences, with approximately 25% found just once. Source material: naive CD8+ T cells from blood, with Jurkat cell RNA spiked in. Indicated subset: FACS-sorted CD8+CD4-CCR7+CD45RA+ naive T cells. The receptors here all came from a human donor in good health. Some libraries in this study had Jurkat cell RNA spiked in.

The rearrangement joins TRBV30 to TRBJ2-3, with TRBD2 identical over 7 bases. There are 14 residues in the CDR3. The V gene end was trimmed by 2 bases and the J gene end by 5 bases; junction bases not matched to a gene: 7. CDR1 is GTSNPN and CDR2 is SVGIG in the germline V gene (reference sequence). The CDR3: CAWSSASGLDTQYF. In nucleotides, the CDR3 is TGTGCCTGGAGTAGCGCTAGCGGCCTAGATACGCAGTATTTT.

The chain has TRBV28 and TRBJ2-5, with TRBD1 identical over 8 bases. This CDR3 comprises 15 residues. Germline trimming cut 3 bases from V and 2 bases from J; bases unmatched to any gene: 5. From germline, CDR1 is MDHEN and CDR2 SYDVKM. CDR3 residues: CASSLGTGLQETQYF. The CDR3 DNA follows: TGTGCCAGCAGTTTGGGGACAGGCCTACAAGAGACCCAGTACTTC.

The chain couples TRBV11-3 to TRBJ1-2; no reliable D call. Between the trimmed V and J ends, which lost 4 bases and 5 bases, there was a span of 5 bases. This CDR3 contains 11 residues. Germline assignment: CDR1 SGHNT and CDR2 YENEEA. Here the CDR3 reads CASSSVYGYTF. The DNA of the CDR3 is TGTGCCAGCAGCTCAGTATATGGCTACACCTTC.

For this clonotype: Mismatch with germline at one junction end may stem from a read error. The V call is TRBV20-1, the J call TRBJ1-3; D gene ambiguous. This CDR3 spans 14 amino acids. Germline V CDR1 and CDR2: DFQATT, SNEGSKA (reference sequence). CDR3 sequence (DNA): TGCAGTGCTAGATCTATTAAATCTGGAAACACCTTATATTTT. Translation: CSARSIKSGNTLYF.

This clonotype has ten or more counts. The chain has TRBV6-2 or TRBV6-3 and TRBJ1-5; 7 bases map to TRBD1. The CDR3 is 15 residues long. V dropped 2 bases and J dropped 3; count of bases not matched to a gene: 4. CDR1 MNHEY and CDR2 SVGEGT come from the germline V gene. CDR3 DNA: TGTGCCAGCAGTTACCGGGACAGCCTCAATCAGCCCCAGCATTTT. It yields the protein CASSYRDSLNQPQHF.

At least ten counts were recorded for this clonotype. One junction end disagrees with the germline gene, perhaps due to a read error. The chain links TRBV5-6 to TRBJ2-5; tentatively, D is TRBD1 (6 bases). The CDR3 runs 16 residues. The V gene's germline CDR1 is SGHDT and CDR2 YYEEEE. The CDR3, as DNA: TGTGCCAGCAGCCCTGTTCTAGGGGACACCCAAGGGACCCAGTACTTC. Its protein is CASSPVLGDTQGTQYF.

This chain connects TRBV29-1 to TRBJ2-2; 8 bases are shared with TRBD2. The germline V gene has CDR1 SQVTM and CDR2 ANQGSEA. J lost 6 bases, V lost 6 bases, and 0 bases had no gene match. This CDR3 region has 11 residues. CDR3 sequence reads: CSVGGAGELFF. The CDR3 nucleotides are TGCAGCGTCGGGGGGGCCGGGGAGCTGTTTTTT.

Worth noting for this clonotype: This may be a read error: a much more frequent sequence differs by one nucleotide. The V gene is TRBV29-1, the J gene TRBJ1-1; the D gene is possibly TRBD1 (5 bases). Germline loops: CDR1 SQVTM, CDR2 ANQGSEA. This CDR3 has 14 amino acids. Trimming left V 6 bases short and J 4 bases short, with 18 bases between. CDR3 bases: TGCAGCGTGGACGGGGGAGGGGCGGGCACTGAAGCTTTCTTT. Its protein product is CSVDGGGAGTEAFF.

This clonotype was found a few times. The V gene is TRBV7-2, the J gene TRBJ1-5, with 8 bases aligning to TRBD1. Germline-derived CDR1 and CDR2 are SGHTA and FQGNSA. Trimming took 5 bases from V and 1 from J; bases not matched to a gene: 7. The CDR3 covers 16 residues. The CDR3 reads CASSPGQGQSNQPQHF. The CDR3 DNA reads as TGTGCCAGCAGCCCTGGACAGGGACAAAGCAATCAGCCCCAGCATTTT.

For this clonotype: Mismatch with germline at one junction end may stem from a read error. The rearrangement links TRBV28 to TRBJ2-3; D call uncertain. The CDR3 has 13 amino acids. CDR1 is MDHEN and CDR2 is SYDVKM in the germline V gene. The CDR3 DNA follows: TGTACCAGCAGTTCTAGGGGCACAGATACGCAGTATTTT. It codes for CTSSSRGTDTQYF.

This clonotype was seen only a few times. The CDR3 DNA is TGCAGTGCAGAGGGCCTGCCGGGGAACATTCAGTACTTC. Its translation is CSAEGLPGNIQYF. J is TRBJ2-4 and V is TRBV20-1; D may be TRBD2 (5 bases). Deletions cut 6 bases from V and 7 bases from J, with 16 bases between. Germline V lookup: CDR1 DFQATT, CDR2 SNEGSKA (reference sequence). The CDR3 is made up of 13 amino acids.

Comments on this clonotype: The junction shows a germline mismatch at one end, possibly a read error. V is TRBV27 and J is TRBJ2-5, with 11 bases lining up with TRBD2. CDR3 length: 16 amino acids. Germline V gene sequence: CDR1 MNHEY, CDR2 SMNVEV (reference sequence). The CDR3 region is CASSSILAGVEETQNF. The CDR3 DNA sequence: TGTGCCAGCAGCTCAATACTAGCGGGGGTTGAGGAGACCCAGAACTTC.

A word on this clonotype: Mismatch with germline at one junction end may stem from a read error. The chain links TRBV7-9 to TRBJ2-1, with a weak D call TRBD2 (6 bases). Germline V gives CDR1 SEHNR, CDR2 FQNEAQ (reference sequence). The CDR3 is 15 residues long. The CDR3 here is CASRPAGSSCNEQFF. The CDR3 bases are TGTGCCAGCAGACCCGCCGGGAGCTCCTGCAATGAGCAGTTCTTC.

The gene calls are TRBV4-1 and TRBJ1-6; no definite D call. The germline V gene has CDR1 MGHRA and CDR2 YSYEKL. CDR3 length equals 15 residues. V lost 2 bases, J lost 2 bases, and 7 bases lay in between. In DNA, the CDR3 is TGCGCCAGCAGCCAAACCGGGGCCTATAATTCACCCCTCCACTTT. As protein: CASSQTGAYNSPLHF.

The chain couples TRBV6-1 to TRBJ2-5; D could derive from TRBD1 or TRBD2 (6 bases each). Germline CDR1 MNHNS, CDR2 SASEGT. The V gene lost 2 bases and the J gene lost 8 bases, with 39 bases spanning the gap. The CDR3 has 22 amino acids. The DNA for the CDR3 is TGTGCCAGCAGTGAAATTGGAGGGCAGGGGATCATCGAGTCCCCTGTTGAAAAAACCCAGTACTTC. This sequence encodes CASSEIGGQGIIESPVEKTQYF.

This clonotype has more than one count but fewer than ten. The chain is built from TRBV10-2 and TRBJ2-3; 9 positions match TRBD1. V shed 7 bases, J shed 5 bases, and the junction held 7 bases outside the gene matches. This CDR3 comprises 14 residues. CDR1 WSHSY and CDR2 SAAADI come from the germline V gene. The CDR3 loop is CASNPDRGEDTQYF. The CDR3 DNA reads TGCGCCAGCAACCCGGACAGGGGTGAAGATACGCAGTATTTT.

With respect to this clonotype: A read error may explain this, as a much larger clone is one base away. The chain is built from TRBV4-2 and TRBJ2-5, with D unresolved. Germline values: CDR1 LGHNA, CDR2 YNFKEQ. The CDR3 contains 14 residues. With 3 bases removed from V and 4 bases from J, the gap between germline ends came to 12 bases. CDR3 in DNA: TGTGCCAGCAGCCAGCCCATCGGTACAGAGACCCAGTACTTC. Translating it yields CASSQPIGTETQYF.

With regard to this clonotype: Just one base apart from a much larger clone, this may be a read error. In DNA, the CDR3 is TGTGCCATCAGCCCCGACGGGCCTGCACCGCAGTATTTT. Protein: CAISPDGPAPQYF. J is TRBJ2-3 and V is TRBV9; D is undetermined. This CDR3 region has 13 residues. In germline, CDR1 is SGDLS, CDR2 YYNGEE.

The CDR3: CASSQAGTGQHEQYF. Here the CDR3 DNA reads TGTGCCAGCAGCCAAGCAGGGACAGGGCAGCACGAGCAGTACTTC. The gene calls are TRBV3-1 and TRBJ2-7; 9 nucleotides match TRBD1. J gave up 5 bases and V 1 base, and 6 bases lay outside the gene matches. The germline V gene has CDR1 LGHDT and CDR2 YNNKEL (reference sequence). The CDR3 has 15 amino acids.

This chain links TRBV10-3 with TRBJ1-5; tentatively, D is TRBD1 (5 bases). Trimming cost V 8 bases and J 0 bases, with 11 bases left between them. The CDR3 is 14 residues long. Per germline, CDR1 ENHRY and CDR2 SYGVKD. The CDR3 sequence is CAIGGEYSNQPQHF. Here the CDR3 DNA reads TGTGCCATCGGGGGGGAGTATAGCAATCAGCCCCAGCATTTT.